This T cell receptor beta chain is drawn from a study of blood T cell repertoires in COVID-19. Study-level information: Sample material is recorded as cDNA or gDNA derived from T cells, B-cell-depleted T cells, or PBMCs.

Germline CDR1 is SNHLY and CDR2 is FYNNEI. This CDR3 has 13 amino acids. V shed 5 bases and J 6 bases; nucleotides not matched to a gene: 7. Using immunoSEQ multiplex PCR, the repertoire was profiled, and TCRdb retains in-frame clones only, with some absent. The data show 250,000 to 300,000 clones, with approximately 87% seen just once and 12% held by the top ten. The clonotype comes from a woman aged 25-40 years with COVID-19, enrolled during active disease. The chain links TRBV2 to TRBJ2-7, with 7 positions matching TRBD1. What was sequenced was peripheral blood. Here the CDR3 reads CASSLLGTVEQYF. The CDR3 DNA reads as TGTGCCAGCAGTCTACTGGGGACAGTCGAGCAGTACTTC.